The next 25 T cell receptor beta chains were all read from a single sample in a study of OX40 agonist ivuxolimab in advanced cancers. The method was immunoSEQ multiplex PCR; TCRdb's version includes in-frame clones alone and lacks a portion of them. In the table there are approximately 40,000 clones, roughly 88% of which are singletons. Sequencing was performed on CD4+ or CD8+ T cells sorted from blood, taken in a trial of the OX40 agonist ivuxolimab. These receptors were obtained from an adult with an advanced solid tumor such as melanoma, head and neck, liver or kidney cancer.

This clone was picked up one time. The chain is built from TRBV19 and TRBJ1-5; D call uncertain. This CDR3 is built from 13 residues. Trimming took off 4 bases at V and 10 bases at J, with 14 bases between the two ends. Germline-derived CDR1 and CDR2 are LNHDA and SQIVND (reference sequence). DNA of the CDR3: TGTGCCAGTAGTACCTCAGACTTCCATCCCCAGCATTTT. This codes for CASSTSDFHPQHF. The full variable domain, rest sourced from reference TRBV19 and TRBJ1-5, is DGGITQSPKYLFRKEGQNVTLSCEQNLNHDAMYWYRQDPGQGLRLIYYSQIVNDFQKGDIAEGYSVSREKKESFPLTVTSAQKNPTAFYLCASSTSDFHPQHFGDGTRLSIL.

This chain joins TRBV4-1 and TRBJ1-4, with a tentative D call TRBD1 (6 bases). The germline V gene has CDR1 MGHRA and CDR2 YSYEKL. The CDR3 covers 20 residues. Trimming took 1 base from V and 8 from J, leaving 29 bases between them. The CDR3 here is CASSQVAPGARLEKDEKLFF. The CDR3 region has the DNA TGCGCCAGCAGCCAAGTTGCACCAGGGGCCCGCCTTGAAAAGGACGAAAAACTGTTTTTT.

The CDR3: CASSEGGTVGLLHF. Here the CDR3 DNA reads TGTGCCAGCAGTGAAGGGGGGACAGTGGGTCTCCTCCACTTT. This chain uses TRBV2 with TRBJ1-6; TRBD1 matches 7 bases. This CDR3 spans 14 amino acids. Germline V gene sequence: CDR1 SNHLY, CDR2 FYNNEI. V was pared by 1 base and J by 15 bases, with 9 bases of the junction left unmatched.

This chain connects TRBV30 to TRBJ1-1; the D is unclear. The V and J ends lost 2 bases and 5 bases respectively, with 12 bases between them. This CDR3 comprises 13 residues. The germline CDR1 and CDR2 sequences are GTSNPN and SVGIG (reference sequence). The CDR3 sequence: CAWSPLGTTEAFF. The CDR3 nucleotides are TGTGCCTGGAGTCCCCTAGGAACGACTGAAGCTTTCTTT.

CDR3 loop: CASSLGGREYGYTF. The CDR3 nucleotides are TGTGCCAGCAGCTTAGGTGGCAGGGAGTATGGCTACACCTTC. The gene calls are TRBV11-2 and TRBJ1-2; TRBD1 might be the D (5 bases). Germline V gives CDR1 SGHAT, CDR2 FQNNGV. V was clipped by 1 base and J by 5 bases, with 11 bases between them. The CDR3 spans 14 residues. The full variable domain, completed using reference TRBV11-2 and TRBJ1-2, is EAGVAQSPRYKIIEKRQSVAFWCNPISGHATLYWYQQILGQGPKLLIQFQNNGVVDDSQLPKDRFSAERLKGVDSTLKIQPAKLEDSAVYLCASSLGGREYGYTFGSGTRLTVV.

The chain employs TRBV28 and TRBJ2-3; either TRBD1 or TRBD2 may supply D (5 bases each). This CDR3 comprises 18 residues. V lost 0 bases and J lost 0, with 16 bases in between. Germline values: CDR1 MDHEN, CDR2 SYDVKM. Here the CDR3 DNA reads TGTGCCAGCAGTTTATGGGGGGTCAGCGGCTCAAGCACAGATACGCAGTATTTT. This translates into CASSLWGVSGSSTDTQYF.

This CDR3 is CASSVELGTFTDTQYF. CDR3 nucleotide sequence: TGTGCCAGCAGCGTAGAACTAGGCACTTTCACAGATACGCAGTATTTT. The genes are TRBV9 and TRBJ2-3, with TRBD2 as a possible D gene (5 bases). Looked up from germline, CDR1 is SGDLS and CDR2 is YYNGEE. Trimming shortened V by 0 bases and J by 2 bases, and 13 bases separated the two germline ends. The CDR3 is 16 amino acids.

About this clone: This sample includes further DNA sequences coding for the same CDR3. This rearrangement joins TRBV28 to TRBJ2-7; D is undetermined. The CDR3 is 12 residues long. Deletions cut 3 bases from V and 7 bases from J, with 10 bases between. The germline V gene encodes CDR1 MDHEN and CDR2 SYDVKM. The CDR3 is CASSFSPGEQYF. CDR3 bases: TGTGCCAGCAGTTTTAGCCCTGGGGAGCAGTACTTC.

The chain combines TRBV9 with TRBJ1-1, with D possibly matching TRBD1 (6 bases). V lost 7 bases and J lost 1, with 20 bases in between. Germline V CDR1 and CDR2: SGDLS, YYNGEE. The length of the CDR3 is 16 residues. The CDR3 DNA follows: TGTGCCAGCCATAATTTAATAGGGGGGGAGAACACTGAAGCTTTCTTT. Translation: CASHNLIGGENTEAFF. Full variable domain (remainder filled in from reference TRBV9 and TRBJ1-1): DSGVTQTPKHLITATGQRVTLRCSPRSGDLSVYWYQQSLDQGLQFLIQYYNGEERAKGNILERFSAQQFPDLHSELNLSSLELGDSALYFCASHNLIGGENTEAFFGQGTRLTVV.

This chain uses TRBV2 with TRBJ2-1, with 11 positions matching TRBD2. The V gene's germline CDR1 is SNHLY and CDR2 FYNNEI. CDR3 size: 16 residues. Trimming at V came to 2 bases and at J to 3 bases, leaving 3 bases not matched to a gene. The CDR3 here is CASSESLAGGYNEQFF. DNA for the CDR3: TGTGCCAGCAGTGAATCTCTAGCGGGGGGCTACAATGAGCAGTTCTTC. Together with reference TRBV2 and TRBJ2-1, the CDR3 gives the full variable domain: EPEVTQTPSHQVTQMGQEVILRCVPISNHLYFYWYRQILGQKVEFLVSFYNNEISEKSEIFDDQFSVERPDGSNFTLKIRSTKLEDSAMYFCASSESLAGGYNEQFFGPGTRLTVL.

This sequence joins TRBV6-5 and TRBJ2-7; TRBD2 is a possible D gene (6 bases). The CDR3 contains 13 residues. Per the germline V gene, CDR1 is MNHEY and CDR2 is SVGAGI. Trimming shortened V by 2 bases and J by 6 bases, and 11 bases separated the two germline ends. CDR3 nucleotide sequence: TGTGCCAGCAGTTACACAAATAGCGGCGAGCAGTACTTC. This translates into CASSYTNSGEQYF.

The chain uses TRBV15 and TRBJ1-5, with D perhaps TRBD1 (5 bases). Trimming pared 2 bases from V and 7 bases from J, leaving 12 bases between. The CDR3 is 14 residues long. The V gene's germline CDR1 is LNHNV and CDR2 YYDKDF (reference sequence). Here the CDR3 reads CATSRQGPNQPQHF. The DNA of the CDR3 is TGTGCCACCAGCAGACAGGGTCCGAACCAGCCCCAGCATTTT.

The chain employs TRBV10-1 and TRBJ2-7, with TRBD2 matching over 9 bases. Germline V gene sequence: CDR1 WNHNN, CDR2 SYGVQD (reference sequence). The CDR3 runs to 14 residues. Losses at the gene ends were 4 bases for V and 3 bases for J; bases not matched to a gene: 4. CDR3 sequence: CASSVATSGYEQYF. The CDR3 region has the DNA TGCGCCAGCAGTGTTGCGACTAGCGGCTACGAGCAGTACTTC.

The chain carries TRBV29-1 and TRBJ2-7, with a possible D match to TRBD2 (7 bases). V was trimmed by 6 bases and J by 3 bases, leaving 18 bases between them. The CDR3 is 14 residues long. Germline lookup yields CDR1 SQVTM and CDR2 ANQGSEA. This chain's CDR3 is CSVPSGGGIYEQYF. The CDR3 DNA reads as TGCAGCGTGCCTAGCGGAGGGGGGATCTACGAGCAGTACTTC.

The rearrangement links TRBV27 to TRBJ2-5; no definite D call. The J call is in doubt because the DNA end fits TRBJ2-7 better. CDR1 and CDR2 (germline): MNHEY, SMNVEV (reference sequence). The length of the CDR3 is 12 residues. The CDR3 spells CASSFYGYEQYF. For the CDR3, the DNA is TGTGCCAGCAGTTTTTACGGCTACGAGCAGTACTTC.

The V gene is TRBV28, the J gene TRBJ1-4; no definite D call. The CDR3 sequence is 14 residues long. The ends were cut back, 3 bases at V and 2 bases at J, with 7 bases in the middle. Per the germline V gene, CDR1 is MDHEN and CDR2 is SYDVKM. The CDR3 spells CASSLSGTNEKLFF. In DNA, the CDR3 is TGTGCCAGCAGTTTGTCTGGTACTAATGAAAAACTGTTTTTT.

V and J are TRBV28 and TRBJ2-4; D uncertain. Germline CDR1 is MDHEN and CDR2 is SYDVKM. Trimming stripped 2 bases from V and 0 bases from J, with 11 bases between. This CDR3 has 16 residues. This CDR3 reads CASSLGAVVAKNIQYF. CDR3 in DNA: TGTGCCAGCAGTTTAGGTGCTGTAGTAGCCAAAAACATTCAGTACTTC.

The chain couples TRBV16 to TRBJ2-7; D unclear. V dropped 6 bases and J dropped 6 bases, with 12 bases sitting between them. Germline assignment: CDR1 KGHSY and CDR2 FQNENV. The CDR3 is 12 amino acids. The CDR3 sequence: CASRRGNREQYF. CDR3 sequence (DNA): TGTGCCAGCAGACGTGGCAACCGCGAGCAGTACTTC.

CDR3 residues: CASSTRDRGREKLFF. In DNA form, the CDR3 reads TGTGCCAGCAGCACAAGGGACAGGGGGCGTGAAAAACTGTTTTTT. The chain uses TRBV7-9 and TRBJ1-4; TRBD1 matches at 12 bases. V gave up 5 bases and J gave up 7 bases; unmatched junction bases: 5. The germline gives CDR1 SEHNR, CDR2 FQNEAQ (reference sequence). This CDR3 has 15 amino acids.

The V call is TRBV6-5, the J call TRBJ2-7; perhaps TRBD1 as D (5 bases). The CDR3 runs to 14 residues. V gave up 6 bases and J gave up 2 bases, with 14 bases separating them. CDR1 MNHEY and CDR2 SVGAGI come from the germline V gene. The CDR3 sequence is CASRPQGGPYEQYF. CDR3 DNA sequence: TGTGCCAGCAGGCCCCAGGGTGGCCCCTACGAGCAGTACTTC.

V usage is TRBV10-2 and J usage is TRBJ2-1; no reliable D call. V lost 4 bases and J lost 9, with 13 bases in between. The V gene's germline CDR1 is WSHSY and CDR2 SAAADI. The CDR3 runs to 13 residues. DNA of the CDR3: TGCGCCAGCAGTGGTTCCCGGGTGTCTGAGCAGTTCTTC. This codes for CASSGSRVSEQFF.

In DNA form, the CDR3 reads TGTGCCTGGACTTCGGGACAGGGGGACTATGGCTACACCTTC. Its translation is CAWTSGQGDYGYTF. The chain joins TRBV30 to TRBJ1-2, with 11 bases aligning to TRBD1. V lost 4 bases and J lost 3; bases outside the gene matches: 4. The CDR3 covers 14 residues. Germline CDR1 GTSNPN, CDR2 SVGIG (reference sequence).

The rearrangement joins TRBV7-9 to TRBJ2-1; D tentatively fits TRBD1 or TRBD2 (5 bases each). The germline V gene has CDR1 SEHNR and CDR2 FQNEAQ (reference sequence). The CDR3 has 13 amino acids. DNA of the CDR3: TGTGCGAGCCAGGGACCAACCTACAATGAGCAGTTCTTC. Residues: CASQGPTYNEQFF.

V and J are TRBV14 and TRBJ2-2; D gene uncertain. Germline V CDR1 and CDR2: SGHDN, FVKESK. Trimming left V 6 bases short and J 5 bases short, with 19 bases between. This CDR3 contains 16 residues. The CDR3 loop reads CASRQINRVITGELFF. The CDR3 region has the DNA TGTGCCAGCAGGCAGATAAATAGGGTTATAACCGGGGAGCTGTTTTTT.

V is TRBV30 and J is TRBJ2-7, with D possibly TRBD1 on 6 matching bases. CDR1 and CDR2 (germline): GTSNPN, SVGIG (reference sequence). The CDR3 covers 14 residues. Trimming removed 1 base from V and 3 bases from J, with 13 bases in between. The CDR3, as DNA: TGTGCCTGGAGTGGTACAGGGTTCGGCTACGAGCAGTACTTC. Translation gives CAWSGTGFGYEQYF.